This entry lists 31 T cell receptor beta chains sequenced from one sample in a study of blood T cell repertoires in COVID-19. Assay: immunoSEQ multiplex PCR; the TCRdb copy retains only in-frame clones and omits some. The sample records 150,000 to 200,000 clones, 75% to 80% being singletons. Specimen: peripheral blood. Receptors originate from a woman aged 65 to 85 with acute or convalescent COVID-19.

This chain joins TRBV30 and TRBJ2-4, with D perhaps matching TRBD2 (6 bases). V lost 1 base and J 0 bases, leaving 10 bases between the germline ends. The CDR3 runs to 15 residues. Germline CDR1 reads GTSNPN; CDR2 reads SVGIG (reference sequence). The CDR3 spells CAWSDWGLAKNIQYF. In DNA form, the CDR3 reads TGTGCCTGGAGTGACTGGGGACTAGCCAAAAACATTCAGTACTTC.

On this clone: Distinct nucleotide sequences in the sample also encode this CDR3. V is TRBV7-3 and J is TRBJ2-6; D perhaps matches TRBD2 (6 bases). Germline CDR1 SGHTA, CDR2 FQGTGA. Trimming stripped 4 bases from V and 1 base from J, with 8 bases between. The CDR3 length is 15 residues. This CDR3 is CASSSRGSGANVLTF. CDR3 DNA: TGTGCCAGCAGCTCCCGGGGGTCTGGGGCCAACGTCCTGACTTTC.

The rearrangement links TRBV29-1 to TRBJ1-2; TRBD1 matches 9 bases. Germline assignment: CDR1 SQVTM and CDR2 ANQGSEA. Losses at the gene ends were 7 bases for V and 4 bases for J; bases not matched to a gene: 10. CDR3 length: 14 residues. The CDR3 bases are TGCAGCGCAAGCCGGGACAGGGCTAGCTATGGCTACACCTTC. Protein product: CSASRDRASYGYTF.

The chain has TRBV4-1 and TRBJ2-7; D not certain. The germline gives CDR1 MGHRA, CDR2 YSYEKL. The CDR3 is made up of 13 amino acids. V shed 1 base and J shed 0 bases, with 4 bases lying between them. As DNA, the CDR3 is TGCGCCAGCAGCCAAGGGCTCTCCTACGAGCAGTACTTC. It yields the protein CASSQGLSYEQYF.

This clone is a singleton in its sample. The V call is TRBV19, the J call TRBJ1-2; D perhaps matches TRBD1 (5 bases). The ends were cut back, 3 bases at V and 3 bases at J, with 17 bases in the middle. This CDR3 has 16 residues. CDR1 and CDR2 from the germline V gene are LNHDA and SQIVND (reference sequence). This chain's CDR3 is CASSMSTGSNHYGYTF. The CDR3 bases are TGTGCCAGTAGTATGAGTACAGGCAGCAACCACTATGGCTACACCTTC.

The chain joins TRBV7-8 to TRBJ1-1; D possibly corresponds to TRBD1 (6 bases). The germline V gene encodes CDR1 SGHVS and CDR2 FQNEAQ. The V end was cut by 5 bases, the J end by 4 bases, with 17 bases between. CDR3 length: 15 amino acids. The CDR3 sequence is CASSPGVRKGTEAFF. The CDR3, as DNA: TGTGCCAGCAGCCCAGGGGTTAGAAAGGGCACTGAAGCTTTCTTT.

The rearrangement uses TRBV21-1 and TRBJ1-1; the table's TRBD1 call for D was not verified on the DNA. TRBV21-1 is labeled a pseudogene. The CDR3 is made up of 17 amino acids. The CDR3 coding sequence is TGTGCCAGCAGCAGAGACAACAGGACAGATGCGAACACTGAAGCTTTCTTT. It specifies CASSRDNRTDANTEAFF.

V usage is TRBV2 and J usage is TRBJ1-2, with 8 nucleotides matching TRBD1. V lost 6 bases, J lost 5 bases, and 2 bases stayed unmatched. Germline V CDR1 and CDR2: SNHLY, FYNNEI. This CDR3 region has 12 residues. CDR3 bases: TGTGCCAGCAGCCGGACAGGGTATGGCTACACCTTC. Translation: CASSRTGYGYTF.

The CDR3 DNA follows: TGTGCCAGCAGGGCACAATTCTCTGGGGCCAACGTCCTGACTTTC. Translation gives CASRAQFSGANVLTF. This rearrangement joins TRBV11-2 to TRBJ2-6; D gene uncertain. The length of the CDR3 is 15 residues. Germline CDR1 reads SGHAT; CDR2 reads FQNNGV. The V and J ends lost 6 bases and 0 bases respectively, with 9 bases between them.

In its sample, this clone was seen once. This chain connects TRBV19 to TRBJ1-5; D not certain. With 1 base removed from V and 4 bases from J, the gap between germline ends came to 8 bases. The CDR3 spans 14 residues. Germline values: CDR1 LNHDA, CDR2 SQIVND (reference sequence). CDR3 region: CASSIAHLNQPQHF. CDR3 sequence (DNA): TGTGCCAGTAGTATAGCCCACCTAAATCAGCCCCAGCATTTT.

CDR3 region: CASSLGQGLGETQYF. DNA for the CDR3: TGCGCCAGCAGCTTGGGACAGGGTTTGGGAGAGACCCAGTACTTC. V usage is TRBV5-1 and J usage is TRBJ2-5; 7 positions agree with TRBD1. With 0 bases clipped from V and 4 bases from J, the junction kept 6 bases outside the gene matches. This CDR3 comprises 15 residues. CDR1 and CDR2 (germline): SGHRS, YFSETQ.

V is TRBV5-1 and J is TRBJ1-2; tentatively, D is TRBD1 (5 bases). This CDR3 comprises 15 residues. Germline values: CDR1 SGHRS, CDR2 YFSETQ. The germline V and J ends were trimmed by 3 bases and 6 bases, with 18 bases remaining between them. This CDR3 reads CASSSAGGSGDGYTF. CDR3 in DNA: TGCGCCAGCAGCTCGGCGGGGGGATCGGGCGATGGCTACACCTTC.

V is TRBV19 and J is TRBJ2-7; 7 nucleotides align to TRBD2. The CDR3 is made up of 13 amino acids. Germline CDR1 LNHDA, CDR2 SQIVND (reference sequence). Trimming took 2 bases from V and 7 from J; bases not matched to a gene: 5. The CDR3 DNA sequence: TGTGCCAGTAGTATAAGAGCGGGAATAGAGCAGTACTTC. Its protein product is CASSIRAGIEQYF. Using reference TRBV19 and TRBJ2-7 for the parts outside the CDR3, the full variable domain is DGGITQSPKYLFRKEGQNVTLSCEQNLNHDAMYWYRQDPGQGLRLIYYSQIVNDFQKGDIAEGYSVSREKKESFPLTVTSAQKNPTAFYLCASSIRAGIEQYFGPGTRLTVT.

Many counts were recorded for this clone. V usage is TRBV7-3 and J usage is TRBJ2-2; no firm D call. Looked up from germline, CDR1 is SGHTA and CDR2 is FQGTGA. The CDR3 has 13 amino acids. V gave up 1 base and J gave up 7 bases, with 7 bases separating them. The CDR3 reads CASSLNRDGELFF. The DNA of the CDR3 is TGTGCCAGCAGCTTAAATAGAGACGGGGAGCTGTTTTTT.

This sequence joins TRBV10-3 and TRBJ1-6; D is undetermined. The germline V gene has CDR1 ENHRY and CDR2 SYGVKD. The CDR3 is 13 amino acids. The V gene lost 8 bases and the J gene lost 7 bases, with 12 bases spanning the gap. For the CDR3, the DNA is TGTGCCATCGGAGCAGCTACCAATTCACCCCTCCACTTT. It encodes CAIGAATNSPLHF.

The chain links TRBV5-1 to TRBJ1-3; weak D call: TRBD1 (5 bases). This CDR3 is 15 amino acids long. The germline V and J ends were trimmed by 3 bases and 3 bases, with 13 bases remaining between them. CDR1 and CDR2 (germline): SGHRS, YFSETQ. The CDR3 DNA reads TGCGCCAGCAGCTGGGTAGGGGCAGGTGGAAACACCATATATTTT. Encoded protein: CASSWVGAGGNTIYF.

The V call is TRBV18, the J call TRBJ2-1; 7 bases line up with TRBD1. Trimming removed 6 bases from V and 0 bases from J; junction bases left unmatched: 11. The CDR3 contains 17 residues. The germline V gene encodes CDR1 KGHSH and CDR2 LQKENI. This chain's CDR3 is CASSRQGGRSSYNEQFF. The CDR3 DNA is TGTGCCAGCTCCCGACAGGGTGGACGTAGCTCCTACAATGAGCAGTTCTTC.

This chain links TRBV11-3 with TRBJ2-1, with D maybe TRBD2 (5 bases). V was pared by 5 bases and J by 3 bases, with 8 bases between. Germline V gene lookup returns CDR1 SGHNT and CDR2 YENEEA. The CDR3 runs to 13 residues. The CDR3 DNA follows: TGTGCCAGCAGCCCTGGGAGCTACAATGAGCAGTTCTTC. It is translated as CASSPGSYNEQFF.

The V call is TRBV9, the J call TRBJ2-1, with D possibly being TRBD2 (5 bases). The V gene's germline CDR1 is SGDLS and CDR2 YYNGEE. V lost 0 bases, J lost 9 bases, and 16 bases lay in between. CDR3 length: 15 residues. CDR3 DNA sequence: TGTGCCAGCAGCGTAGGGAGAGGGCCAGAGGGTGAGCAGTTCTTC. It translates to CASSVGRGPEGEQFF.

This clone occurred once. The chain links TRBV30 to TRBJ2-1; 10 bases are a match to TRBD2. The germline V gene has CDR1 GTSNPN and CDR2 SVGIG (reference sequence). Trimming at V came to 3 bases and at J to 7 bases, leaving 3 bases not matched to a gene. This CDR3 region has 13 residues. In nucleotides, the CDR3 is TGTGCCTGGAGCCCGGGACTAGCGAATGAGCAGTTCTTC. It codes for CAWSPGLANEQFF.

V and J are TRBV12-3 or TRBV12-4 and TRBJ2-7, with D uncertain. Trimming cost V 7 bases and J 6 bases, with 16 bases left between them. The CDR3 runs 13 residues. This CDR3 is CASKVLGPTEQYF. CDR3 in DNA: TGTGCCAGCAAAGTTTTGGGCCCCACCGAGCAGTACTTC.

The chain carries TRBV10-3 and TRBJ2-5; D unresolved. V gave up 3 bases and J gave up 5 bases, with 7 bases separating them. The CDR3 sequence is 12 residues long. Germline CDR1 and CDR2: ENHRY and SYGVKD. In nucleotides, the CDR3 is TGTGCCATCAGTGAAAATCATGAGACCCAGTACTTC. It specifies CAISENHETQYF.

A single count supports this clone. V and J are TRBV4-1 and TRBJ2-5; possible D gene TRBD2, 6 bases. Germline V CDR1 and CDR2: MGHRA, YSYEKL. The germline V and J ends were trimmed by 4 bases and 2 bases, with 14 bases remaining between them. The CDR3 covers 15 residues. This chain's CDR3 is CASSREDYVQETQYF. The CDR3 DNA reads TGCGCCAGCAGCCGAGAGGACTACGTACAAGAGACCCAGTACTTC.

Concerning this clone: Its ends do not fully match the called genes, so a read error is possible. The chain uses TRBV12-3 or TRBV12-4 and TRBJ2-1; possibly TRBD2 for D (5 bases). CDR3 length: 13 amino acids. CDR3 in DNA: TGTGCCAGCGGGCTGGACTCCCACAATGAGCAGTTCTTC. It translates to CASGLDSHNEQFF.

V is TRBV30 and J is TRBJ2-7; 9 bases are a match to TRBD1. This CDR3 spans 13 amino acids. Trimming cost V 3 bases and J 4 bases; bases outside gene matches: 4. Germline assignment: CDR1 GTSNPN and CDR2 SVGIG (reference sequence). The CDR3 nucleotides read TGTGCCTGGAGACAGGGGGCCGTTTACGAGCAGTACTTC. Its protein is CAWRQGAVYEQYF.

The chain carries TRBV7-2 and TRBJ2-7; TRBD2 agrees at 9 bases. Germline CDR1 SGHTA, CDR2 FQGNSA. This CDR3 has 17 amino acids. With 4 bases clipped from V and 2 bases from J, the junction kept 12 bases outside the gene matches. Written as DNA, the CDR3 is TGTGCCAGCAGCTCCCTCGGCCGCGGGAGGGTTCCCTACGAGCAGTACTTC. Residues: CASSSLGRGRVPYEQYF.

The V and J genes are TRBV5-1 and TRBJ1-1; no reliable D call. The CDR3 extends over 14 amino acids. Germline assignment: CDR1 SGHRS and CDR2 YFSETQ. Trimming left V 2 bases short and J 0 bases short, with 8 bases between. Written as DNA, the CDR3 is TGCGCCAGCAGCTTTTTCGAGGTGAACACTGAAGCTTTCTTT. This translates into CASSFFEVNTEAFF.

The CDR3 DNA is TGTGCCAGTAGTATAGCAGGGAGGGATCAGCCCCAGCATTTT. The encoded protein is CASSIAGRDQPQHF. The chain combines TRBV19 with TRBJ1-5; TRBD1 might be the D (5 bases). There are 14 residues in the CDR3. V lost 1 base, J lost 5 bases, and 9 bases lay in between. The germline V gene has CDR1 LNHDA and CDR2 SQIVND (reference sequence).

The chain couples TRBV4-1 to TRBJ1-1; perhaps TRBD1 as D (5 bases). The germline gives CDR1 MGHRA, CDR2 YSYEKL. This CDR3 contains 16 residues. V lost 3 bases, J lost 3 bases, and 17 bases lay in between. CDR3 DNA: TGCGCCAGCAGCCATTCACAGGAACACGTGGACACTGAAGCTTTCTTT. Translation gives CASSHSQEHVDTEAFF.

The rearrangement uses TRBV2 and TRBJ2-7; 7 nucleotides line up with TRBD2. J was trimmed by 4 bases and V by 6 bases; bases with no gene match: 9. CDR1 is SNHLY, CDR2 FYNNEI, per germline. The CDR3 sequence is 14 residues long. CDR3 sequence: CASSFAGDGYEQYF. DNA of the CDR3: TGTGCCAGCAGCTTCGCGGGAGACGGATACGAGCAGTACTTC.

V and J are TRBV30 and TRBJ2-5, with TRBD2 as a possible D gene (6 bases). V was clipped by 1 base and J by 8 bases, with 11 bases between them. The germline V gene has CDR1 GTSNPN and CDR2 SVGIG (reference sequence). This CDR3 is built from 12 residues. This CDR3 is CAWSENGGTQYF. The CDR3 region has the DNA TGTGCCTGGAGTGAAAACGGGGGAACCCAGTACTTC.